The 5 T cell receptor beta chains in this list originate from one sample, sequenced in a study of T cell responses to AZD1222 COVID-19 vaccine. Produced via immunoSEQ multiplex PCR; TCRdb's table is partial and in-frame only. In the table there are roughly 80,000 clones, 92% of which are singletons. Sequencing was performed on peripheral blood, taken on day 0 of AZD1222 vaccination. Source of these receptors: an adult in good health.

The chain recombines TRBV29-1 with TRBJ1-1; TRBD1 is a possible D gene (5 bases). V was shortened by 7 bases and J by 5 bases, with 20 bases between the two germline ends. Germline CDR1 and CDR2: SQVTM and ANQGSEA. CDR3 length: 14 amino acids. The CDR3 here is CSATKGEGRTEAFF. Written as DNA, the CDR3 is TGCAGCGCCACTAAAGGGGAGGGTCGGACTGAAGCTTTCTTT.

This clone has a single count. This chain uses TRBV19 with TRBJ2-3, with 7 bases matching TRBD2. Trimming took 3 bases from V and 5 from J; bases not matched to a gene: 8. Germline lookup yields CDR1 LNHDA and CDR2 SQIVND (reference sequence). This CDR3 has 15 amino acids. In DNA form, the CDR3 reads TGTGCCAGTAGTATTCATGGACTAGTCCTAGATACGCAGTATTTT. Translation gives CASSIHGLVLDTQYF.

This sequence joins TRBV2 and TRBJ2-3, with 11 nucleotides matching TRBD2. V shed 4 bases and J 11 bases; nucleotides not matched to a gene: 17. The CDR3 sequence is 17 residues long. CDR1 SNHLY and CDR2 FYNNEI come from the germline V gene. In DNA form, the CDR3 reads TGTGCCAGCAGTGTACAAAGAGCCGGGACTAGCGGCGGTAGGCAGTATTTT. Translating gives CASSVQRAGTSGGRQYF.

The sample holds a few counts of this clone. V and J are TRBV30 and TRBJ2-7; D may be TRBD1 or TRBD2 (5 bases each). CDR1 and CDR2 (germline): GTSNPN, SVGIG (reference sequence). The CDR3 is made up of 14 amino acids. With 6 bases removed from V and 2 bases from J, the gap between germline ends came to 17 bases. The CDR3 coding sequence is TGTGCCTGTACTTCCGGGGCCATCCCCTACGAGCAGTACTTC. It is translated as CACTSGAIPYEQYF.

V gene TRBV6-1 combines with J gene TRBJ2-3, with 7 bases that match TRBD2. The V segment lost 1 base and the J segment 2 bases; nucleotides outside the gene matches: 3. CDR1 and CDR2 (germline): MNHNS, SASEGT. The CDR3 contains 15 residues. Written as DNA, the CDR3 is TGTGCCAGCAGTGAAGTTGCGGGAGTCACAGATACGCAGTATTTT. Its protein is CASSEVAGVTDTQYF.